A selection of T cell receptor beta chains follows, all from one sample in a study of regulatory T cells in long-lasting Graves disease. MiXCR, applied by TCRdb to the multiplex PCR reads, yields one record per CDR3 protein. Among fewer than 650,000 distinct CDR3 sequences listed, approximately 15% were seen once. The sample also formed part of further work on T cells in Graves' hyperthyroidism and ophthalmopathy.

The sequencing used peripheral blood mononuclear cells (PBMCs), collected at new diagnosis, from a patient treated with antithyroid drugs. The receptors were sampled from a woman under 40 with Graves disease. Each CDR3 is given with its conserved first and last residue. D genes are given only for firm matches. Clone size, where shown, is once, few, many, or a class for clones that have expanded.

size: few; D: -; V: TRBV24-1; J: TRBJ1-3; DNA: TGTGCCACCAGTGATTGGAGGGACGCTGGAAACACCATATATTTT; CDR3: CATSDWRDAGNTIYF
size: -; D: -; V: TRBV18; J: TRBJ2-3; DNA: TGTGCCAGCTCACCATGGGACTGGGATACGCAGTATTTT; CDR3: CASSPWDWDTQYF
size: many; D: -; V: TRBV28; J: TRBJ2-3; DNA: TGTGCCAGCAATCCTCAGGGCTCCACAGATACGCAGTATTTT; CDR3: CASNPQGSTDTQYF
size: -; D: -; V: TRBV6-1; J: TRBJ2-4; DNA: TGTGCCAGCAGTGAAAAGACAGAAGCCAAAAACATTCAGTACTTC; CDR3: CASSEKTEAKNIQYF
size: few; D: TRBD2; V: TRBV2; J: TRBJ2-5; DNA: TGTGCCAGCAGAATAGCGGGAGGGGTTGGGGAGACCCAGTACTTC; CDR3: CASRIAGGVGETQYF
size: -; D: -; V: TRBV18; J: TRBJ2-3; DNA: TGTGCCAGCTCACCGGGGTCTATTAGCACAGATACGCAGTATTTT; CDR3: CASSPGSISTDTQYF
size: many; D: TRBD1; V: TRBV27; J: TRBJ1-2; DNA: TGTGCCAGCAGTTTTGGACAGGGGAGCGGCTACACCTTC; CDR3: CASSFGQGSGYTF
size: -; D: TRBD1; V: TRBV6-4; J: TRBJ2-2; DNA: TGTGCCAGCAGTTCATTTTTCACAGGGGATTGGAACACCGTGGAGCTGTTTTTT; CDR3: CASSSFFTGDWNTVELFF
size: few; D: -; V: TRBV19; J: TRBJ1-1; DNA: TGTGCCAGTAGTGGGAGGATGGCTCACACTGAAGCTTTCTTT; CDR3: CASSGRMAHTEAFF
size: few; D: -; V: TRBV6-2/TRBV6-3; J: TRBJ2-4; DNA: TGTGCCAGCAGTGATAGTGGGGGGACCAACAAAAACATTCAGTACTTC; CDR3: CASSDSGGTNKNIQYF
size: few; D: -; V: TRBV6-1; J: TRBJ1-4; DNA: TGTGCCAGCAGTGAGAAAGAAAAACTGTTTTTT; CDR3: CASSEKEKLFF
size: few; D: -; V: TRBV2; J: TRBJ2-5; DNA: TGTGCCGGATCGGGGTGGGAGACCCAGTACTTC; CDR3: CAGSGWETQYF
size: -; D: TRBD1; V: TRBV24-1; J: TRBJ1-5; DNA: TGTGCCACCAGTGATCCGTCAGGACAGGGCTACGGGAATCAGCCCCAGCATTTT; CDR3: CATSDPSGQGYGNQPQHF
size: once; D: -; V: TRBV30; J: TRBJ2-7; DNA: TGTGCCTGGAGTGTATTCGGGGCCCTAGACGAGCAGTACTTC; CDR3: CAWSVFGALDEQYF
size: many; D: -; V: TRBV6-1; J: TRBJ1-2; DNA: TGTGCCAGCAGGGTCCTTGACAGTCCTAACTATGGCTACACCTTC; CDR3: CASRVLDSPNYGYTF
size: -; D: TRBD1; V: TRBV24-1; J: TRBJ2-1; DNA: TGTGCCACCAGTGTCAGTCGGACAGGGGGCGAGATGGGCGCTCACAATGAGCAGTCCTTC; CDR3: CATSVSRTGGEMGAHNEQSF
size: many; D: -; V: TRBV20-1; J: TRBJ1-1; DNA: TGCAGTGCTAGGGGGGATAGTATGGGGACTGAAGCTTTCTTT; CDR3: CSARGDSMGTEAFF
size: -; D: TRBD2; V: TRBV27; J: TRBJ2-3; DNA: TGTGCCAGCAGTTTATTCGGGGGACTAGCTGGCACAGATACGCAGTATTTT; CDR3: CASSLFGGLAGTDTQYF
size: few; D: TRBD2; V: TRBV30; J: TRBJ2-7; DNA: TGTGCCTGGACCCCTGGACTAGCGGGCAAGTTCGAGCAGTACTTC; CDR3: CAWTPGLAGKFEQYF
size: -; D: -; V: TRBV2; J: TRBJ2-5; DNA: TGTGCCAGCAGTGAATGGGCAGGGACCCAAGAGACCCAGTACTTC; CDR3: CASSEWAGTQETQYF
size: few; D: -; V: TRBV6-2/TRBV6-3; J: TRBJ2-7; DNA: TGTGCCAGCACAACCCGTGAACCAGGGAAAGACTACGAGCAGTACTTC; CDR3: CASTTREPGKDYEQYF
size: few; D: TRBD2; V: TRBV19; J: TRBJ2-7; DNA: TGTGCCAGTAGGGAGACTAGCGGGGGAACCTACGAGCAGTACTTC; CDR3: CASRETSGGTYEQYF